The next 31 T cell receptor beta chains were all read from a single sample in a study of blood T cell repertoires in COVID-19. Only in-frame clones appear in the TCRdb table, and some are missing; sequencing was by immunoSEQ multiplex PCR. The sample holds roughly 120,000 clones; 75% to 90% are singletons and the top ten take 6.5% to 10%. The specimen was peripheral blood. The receptor source for this set is an older man with acute or convalescent COVID-19.

The chain uses TRBV10-3 and TRBJ2-7, with D possibly being TRBD1 (5 bases). The CDR3 consists of 12 residues. With 7 bases removed from V and 3 bases from J, the gap between germline ends came to 10 bases. From germline, CDR1 is ENHRY and CDR2 SYGVKD. The CDR3 nucleotides read TGTGCCATCAAGACAGAAGACTACGAGCAGTACTTC. It translates to CAIKTEDYEQYF.

The chain uses TRBV9 and TRBJ1-1; tentative D call: TRBD1 (5 bases). This CDR3 has 15 amino acids. Trimming left V 4 bases short and J 6 bases short, with 19 bases between. Germline CDR1 reads SGDLS; CDR2 reads YYNGEE. DNA for the CDR3: TGTGCCAGCAGCCCCGCCCTTTTCGGGGGGTCTGAAGCTTTCTTT. Translated, it gives CASSPALFGGSEAFF.

The chain has TRBV6-5 and TRBJ2-7; TRBD2 is a possible D gene (5 bases). CDR1 and CDR2 (germline): MNHEY, SVGAGI. Trimming removed 0 bases from V and 5 bases from J, with 8 bases in between. The CDR3 is 13 amino acids. CDR3 residues: CASSYSRVHEQYF. In nucleotides, the CDR3 is TGTGCCAGCAGTTACTCGAGGGTCCACGAGCAGTACTTC.

This chain connects TRBV12-3 or TRBV12-4 to TRBJ2-1; D is undetermined. With 4 bases removed from V and 15 bases from J, the gap between germline ends came to 13 bases. The CDR3 has 11 residues. The CDR3 reads CASSSRTDPFF. The DNA of the CDR3 is TGTGCCAGCAGTTCCCGAACAGACCCGTTCTTC.

The count of this clone is one. The chain has TRBV3-1 (or the pseudogene TRBV3-2) and TRBJ1-2; a weak D match, TRBD1 (5 bases). V was cut by 1 base and J by 2 bases, with 11 bases left in between. CDR3 length equals 15 residues. The germline gives CDR1 LGHDT, CDR2 YNNKEL (reference sequence). The CDR3 here is CASSQASGLNYGYTF. In DNA, the CDR3 is TGTGCCAGCAGCCAAGCGTCAGGGCTAAACTATGGCTACACCTTC.

This clone was seen once. This sequence joins TRBV6-6 and TRBJ2-2; 9 bases line up with TRBD1. CDR1 is MNHNY, CDR2 SVGAGI, per germline (reference sequence). This CDR3 contains 16 residues. J lost 3 bases, V lost 5 bases, and 7 bases had no gene match. The CDR3 sequence is CASSPSDRGYTGELFF. DNA for the CDR3: TGTGCCAGCAGTCCATCGGACAGGGGTTACACCGGGGAGCTGTTTTTT.

The table lists this clone with a few counts. The chain links TRBV7-8 to TRBJ1-3; D perhaps matches TRBD1 (6 bases). Germline values: CDR1 SGHVS, CDR2 FQNEAQ. The V end lost 5 bases, the J end lost 0 bases, and 17 bases lay between the germline ends. The CDR3 consists of 17 residues. Here the CDR3 reads CASSPDRTVYSGNTIYF. The CDR3 DNA reads TGTGCCAGCAGCCCGGATCGGACAGTCTACTCTGGAAACACCATATATTTT.

A remark on this clone: This sample also contains other DNA sequences that code for the same CDR3. In nucleotides, the CDR3 is TGCGCCAGCAGCCTTGGCGGGAGAACCGGGGAGCTGTTTTTT. Its protein is CASSLGGRTGELFF. The gene calls are TRBV5-1 and TRBJ2-2; 7 bases align to TRBD2. The J segment lost 5 bases and the V segment lost 4 bases, leaving 5 bases of the junction unmatched. The V gene's germline CDR1 is SGHRS and CDR2 YFSETQ. The CDR3 is 14 residues long.

The CDR3: CASSETGGRHYEQYF. The CDR3 nucleotides read TGTGCCAGCAGTGAAACAGGGGGTCGGCATTACGAGCAGTACTTC. This chain links TRBV6-1 with TRBJ2-7, with 8 bases that match TRBD1. Per germline, CDR1 MNHNS and CDR2 SASEGT. The J segment lost 4 bases and the V segment lost 2 bases, leaving 7 bases of the junction unmatched. This CDR3 has 15 residues.

This clone was seen once. This rearrangement joins TRBV11-1 to TRBJ1-3; 7 nucleotides agree with TRBD1. Trimming at V came to 6 bases and at J to 4 bases, leaving 6 bases not matched to a gene. The CDR3 loop spans 14 amino acids. CDR1 SGHAT and CDR2 FQDESV come from the germline V gene (reference sequence). In DNA form, the CDR3 reads TGTGCCAGCAGAAGACAGGGTACGGGAAACACCATATATTTT. It is translated as CASRRQGTGNTIYF. The full variable domain, rest sourced from reference TRBV11-1 and TRBJ1-3, is EAEVAQSPRYKITEKSQAVAFWCDPISGHATLYWYRQILGQGPELLVQFQDESVVDDSQLPKDRFSAERLKGVDSTLKIQPAELGDSAMYLCASRRQGTGNTIYFGEGSWLTVV.

The gene calls are TRBV28 and TRBJ1-4, with D perhaps matching TRBD1 (5 bases). Per the germline V gene, CDR1 is MDHEN and CDR2 is SYDVKM. Trimming left V 5 bases short and J 0 bases short, with 10 bases between. CDR3 length equals 15 residues. The CDR3 region is CASSLQGATNEKLFF. For the CDR3, the DNA is TGTGCCAGCAGTCTCCAGGGTGCAACTAATGAAAAACTGTTTTTT.

The genes are TRBV6-5 and TRBJ1-6; D perhaps matches TRBD1 (5 bases). The length of the CDR3 is 15 residues. Deletions cut 7 bases from V and 7 bases from J, with 17 bases between. Germline loops: CDR1 MNHEY, CDR2 SVGAGI. The DNA of the CDR3 is TGTGCCAGCACCCTGATGGGGGGAGGAAATTCACCCCTCCACTTT. Translating it yields CASTLMGGGNSPLHF.

The chain has TRBV2 and TRBJ2-1; 7 bases are shared with TRBD1. Germline V CDR1 and CDR2: SNHLY, FYNNEI. The CDR3 is made up of 15 amino acids. Losses at the gene ends were 4 bases for V and 1 base for J; bases not matched to a gene: 4. The CDR3 DNA sequence: TGTGCCAGCAGTGGACAGGGTACGTCCTACAATGAGCAGTTCTTC. Protein sequence: CASSGQGTSYNEQFF.

The chain links TRBV6-1 to TRBJ1-2; 8 bases align to TRBD1. V lost 0 bases and J lost 5; bases outside the gene matches: 8. In germline, CDR1 is MNHNS, CDR2 SASEGT. The CDR3 consists of 16 residues. The CDR3 loop is CASSEAGTGLKYGYTF. The DNA for the CDR3 is TGTGCCAGCAGTGAAGCGGGGACAGGTCTCAAGTATGGCTACACCTTC.

The chain recombines TRBV10-3 with TRBJ1-1; D unclear. V shed 10 bases and J shed 6 bases, with 15 bases lying between them. The CDR3 extends over 12 amino acids. CDR1 is ENHRY, CDR2 SYGVKD, per germline. CDR3 DNA: TGTGCCACCCGCGGAGTCGGGTCTGAAGCTTTCTTT. It translates to CATRGVGSEAFF.

V is TRBV28 and J is TRBJ2-1, with D tentatively TRBD1 (6 bases). Trimming pared 3 bases from V and 0 bases from J, leaving 9 bases between. CDR1 MDHEN and CDR2 SYDVKM come from the germline V gene. The length of the CDR3 is 15 residues. The CDR3 nucleotides read TGTGCCAGCAGTTTTCGGGACACCTCCTACAATGAGCAGTTCTTC. Amino acid sequence: CASSFRDTSYNEQFF.

The chain recombines TRBV12-2 with TRBJ2-3; the tabulated D call, TRBD1, remains unverified against the DNA. TRBV12-2 is labeled a pseudogene. The length of the CDR3 is 15 residues. CDR3 in amino acids: CASRSRDRVTDTQYF. CDR3 nucleotides: TGTGCAAGTCGCTCCCGGGACAGGGTTACAGATACGCAGTATTTT.

The chain carries TRBV10-3 and TRBJ2-7; TRBD2 matches at 8 bases. The CDR3 is 15 residues long. Germline V gene sequence: CDR1 ENHRY, CDR2 SYGVKD. Trimming removed 10 bases from V and 6 bases from J; junction bases left unmatched: 17. The CDR3 region has the DNA TGTGCCACCGGCGGGGCTAGCGGGCTTAGCGTCGAGCAGTACTTC. Encoded protein: CATGGASGLSVEQYF.

The rearrangement links TRBV9 to TRBJ1-4, with 7 bases fitting TRBD1. The CDR3 length is 14 residues. The ends lost 0 bases at V and 8 bases at J; junction bases unmatched: 4. Looked up from germline, CDR1 is SGDLS and CDR2 is YYNGEE. The CDR3 here is CASSVGGGREKLFF. CDR3 coding DNA: TGTGCCAGCAGCGTAGGAGGGGGCCGGGAAAAACTGTTTTTT.

Only one count was recorded for this clone. The rearrangement joins TRBV2 to TRBJ2-2, with 11 positions matching TRBD2. CDR3 size: 15 residues. V was clipped by 6 bases and J by 0 bases; unmatched bases: 0. Per the germline V gene, CDR1 is SNHLY and CDR2 is FYNNEI. The CDR3 DNA is TGTGCCAGCAGGACTAGCGGGACGAACACCGGGGAGCTGTTTTTT. Amino acids: CASRTSGTNTGELFF.

This clone was seen just once. This chain uses TRBV5-1 with TRBJ2-2, with D possibly being TRBD2 (6 bases). Trimming stripped 0 bases from V and 5 bases from J, with 14 bases between. CDR1 SGHRS and CDR2 YFSETQ come from the germline V gene. The CDR3 sequence is 16 residues long. The CDR3 here is CASSLDPIGGTGELFF. In DNA, the CDR3 is TGCGCCAGCAGCTTGGACCCGATCGGGGGAACCGGGGAGCTGTTTTTT.

This clone was found a few times. The chain has TRBV28 and TRBJ1-1; D remains unclear. The V and J ends lost 5 bases and 1 base respectively, with 17 bases between them. The CDR3 loop spans 16 amino acids. Germline assignment: CDR1 MDHEN and CDR2 SYDVKM. CDR3 region: CASSPPRGGPNTEAFF. DNA for the CDR3: TGTGCCAGCAGTCCCCCTCGAGGAGGGCCGAACACTGAAGCTTTCTTT.

The chain has TRBV6-5 and TRBJ2-7; possibly TRBD2 for D (6 bases). The CDR3 covers 15 residues. Germline loops: CDR1 MNHEY, CDR2 SVGAGI. The V end lost 6 bases, the J end lost 0 bases, and 15 bases lay between the germline ends. The CDR3 region is CASRKPGTVSYEQYF. The CDR3 DNA follows: TGTGCCAGCAGAAAACCTGGGACTGTCTCCTACGAGCAGTACTTC.

The chain links TRBV7-6 to TRBJ2-7, with TRBD1 matching over 7 bases. Germline CDR1 reads SGHVS; CDR2 reads FNYEAQ. The J segment lost 0 bases and the V segment lost 4 bases, leaving 3 bases of the junction unmatched. The CDR3 totals 14 residues. This chain's CDR3 is CASSSGQSSYEQYF. The CDR3 nucleotides read TGTGCCAGCAGCTCGGGACAGAGCTCCTACGAGCAGTACTTC.

The chain uses TRBV6-5 and TRBJ1-1, with TRBD1 as a possible D gene (6 bases). V was shortened by 5 bases and J by 0 bases, with 13 bases between the two germline ends. The CDR3 contains 15 residues. Per the germline V gene, CDR1 is MNHEY and CDR2 is SVGAGI. The CDR3 region is CASSLTGRMNTEAFF. CDR3 in DNA: TGTGCCAGCAGTCTTACAGGGCGCATGAACACTGAAGCTTTCTTT.

The V gene is TRBV12-3 or TRBV12-4, the J gene TRBJ2-1; 9 bases fit TRBD2. V trimming: 8 bases; J trimming: 12 bases; junction bases outside the gene matches: 8. CDR3 length equals 12 residues. CDR3 sequence: CASGPSGGRQFF. CDR3 nucleotide sequence: TGTGCCAGCGGCCCAAGCGGGGGGAGGCAGTTCTTC.

The chain combines TRBV5-1 with TRBJ2-1; D is undetermined. The CDR3 is made up of 15 amino acids. CDR1 and CDR2 (germline): SGHRS, YFSETQ. The ends were cut back, 0 bases at V and 8 bases at J, with 15 bases in the middle. The DNA for the CDR3 is TGCGCCAGCAGCTTGGGTGGTACTACTTTCCATGAGCAGTTCTTC. Its translation: CASSLGGTTFHEQFF. Looking up the rest from reference TRBV5-1 and TRBJ2-1 gives the full variable domain: KAGVTQTPRYLIKTRGQQVTLSCSPISGHRSVSWYQQTPGQGLQFLFEYFSETQRNKGNFPGRFSGRQFSNSRSEMNVSTLELGDSALYLCASSLGGTTFHEQFFGPGTRLTVL.

The V gene is TRBV11-3, the J gene TRBJ2-7; 10 nucleotides align to TRBD1. Germline loops: CDR1 SGHNT, CDR2 YENEEA. The CDR3 is made up of 14 amino acids. Trimming cost V 5 bases and J 6 bases; bases outside gene matches: 7. CDR3 residues: CASSQRQGAAEQYF. Here the CDR3 DNA reads TGTGCCAGCAGCCAGAGACAGGGGGCCGCCGAGCAGTACTTC. Full variable domain (rest looked up from reference TRBV11-3 and TRBJ2-7): EAGVVQSPRYKIIEKKQPVAFWCNPISGHNTLYWYLQNLGQGPELLIRYENEEAVDDSQLPKDRFSAERLKGVDSTLKIQPAELGDSAVYLCASSQRQGAAEQYFGPGTRLTVT.

This chain connects TRBV11-3 to TRBJ2-2; TRBD1 is a possible D gene (6 bases). This CDR3 region has 14 residues. Trimming cost V 5 bases and J 1 base, with 8 bases left between them. The V gene's germline CDR1 is SGHNT and CDR2 YENEEA. The CDR3 loop reads CASSPGQNTGELFF. CDR3 in DNA: TGTGCCAGCAGCCCGGGACAGAACACCGGGGAGCTGTTTTTT.

The gene calls are TRBV5-1 and TRBJ1-4, with D hard to call. This CDR3 region has 16 residues. The ends were cut back, 1 base at V and 7 bases at J, with 17 bases in the middle. Germline CDR1 reads SGHRS; CDR2 reads YFSETQ. In nucleotides, the CDR3 is TGCGCCAGCAGCTTGCGTGACTCCCAAGGCAGTGAAAAACTGTTTTTT. Translated: CASSLRDSQGSEKLFF. The variable domain in full, with the rest retrieved from reference TRBV5-1 and TRBJ1-4, is KAGVTQTPRYLIKTRGQQVTLSCSPISGHRSVSWYQQTPGQGLQFLFEYFSETQRNKGNFPGRFSGRQFSNSRSEMNVSTLELGDSALYLCASSLRDSQGSEKLFFGSGTQLSVL.

This rearrangement joins TRBV28 to TRBJ1-1; 7 bases are shared with TRBD1. V shed 4 bases and J 9 bases; nucleotides not matched to a gene: 14. The CDR3 extends over 15 amino acids. Per the germline V gene, CDR1 is MDHEN and CDR2 is SYDVKM. CDR3 loop: CASSSSGTVTIQAFF. The CDR3 nucleotides read TGTGCCAGCAGTTCTTCCGGGACAGTCACCATCCAAGCTTTCTTT.